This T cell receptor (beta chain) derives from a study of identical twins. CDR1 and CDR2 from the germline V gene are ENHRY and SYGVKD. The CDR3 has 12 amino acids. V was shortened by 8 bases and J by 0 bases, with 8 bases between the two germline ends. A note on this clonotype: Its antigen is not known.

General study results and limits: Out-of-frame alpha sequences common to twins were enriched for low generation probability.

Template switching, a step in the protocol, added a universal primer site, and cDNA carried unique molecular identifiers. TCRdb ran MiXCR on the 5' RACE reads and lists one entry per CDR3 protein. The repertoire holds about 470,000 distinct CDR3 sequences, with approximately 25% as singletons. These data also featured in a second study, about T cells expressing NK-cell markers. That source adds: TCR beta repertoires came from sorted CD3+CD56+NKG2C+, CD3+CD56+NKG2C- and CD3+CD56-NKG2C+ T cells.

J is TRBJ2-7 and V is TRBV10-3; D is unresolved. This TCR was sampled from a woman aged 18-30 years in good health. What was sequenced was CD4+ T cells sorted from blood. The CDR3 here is CAIGGYSYEQYF. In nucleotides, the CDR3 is TGTGCCATCGGCGGTTACTCCTACGAGCAGTACTTC.